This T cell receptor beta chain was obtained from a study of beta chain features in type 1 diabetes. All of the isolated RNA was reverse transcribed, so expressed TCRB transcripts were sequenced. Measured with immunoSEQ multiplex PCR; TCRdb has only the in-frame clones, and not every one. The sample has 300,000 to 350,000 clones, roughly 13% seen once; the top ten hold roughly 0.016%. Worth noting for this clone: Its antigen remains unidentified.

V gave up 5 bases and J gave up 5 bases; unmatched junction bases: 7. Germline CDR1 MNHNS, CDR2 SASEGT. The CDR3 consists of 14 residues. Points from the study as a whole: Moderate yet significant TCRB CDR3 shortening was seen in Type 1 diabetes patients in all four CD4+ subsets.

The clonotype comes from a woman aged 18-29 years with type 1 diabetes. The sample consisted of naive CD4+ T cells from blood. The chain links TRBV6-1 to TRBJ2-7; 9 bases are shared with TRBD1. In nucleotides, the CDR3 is TGTGCCAGCAGTCCCGGGACAGGGTTCGACGAGCAGTACGTC. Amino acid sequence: CASSPGTGFDEQYV.